This passage covers 11 T cell receptor beta chains from one sample sequenced in a study of Ad26.COV2.S vaccination and SARS-CoV-2 variants (dated by TCRdb to the early 2020s). Taken with the paper, the label for treatment or condition translates to: about 20 received Ad26.COV2.S at low or high dose, single or two shots; roughly five received placebo; per-sample allocation not given. Repertoires of vaccine and placebo recipients were sequenced from samples taken on day 63 after the first injection. The library was built by means of the immunoSEQ multiplex PCR assay. TCRdb's version of the immuneACCESS table is confined to in-frame rearrangements and falls short of the full clone set. An unresolved V gene accounts for under half of the shortfall where checked; the remainder is of unknown origin. A total of approximately 360,000 clones appear in this sample, 80% to 90% of them only once. The top ten clonotypes cover almost 7.5% of the sample.

Specimen: peripheral blood, collected in a trial of Ad26.COV2.S vaccine versus placebo. All receptors derive from a person aged 18 to 59 who received the Ad26.COV2.S COVID-19 vaccine or a placebo.

This rearrangement joins TRBV7-9 to TRBJ2-1, with TRBD2 matching 11 bases. V lost 1 base and J lost 6; bases outside the gene matches: 14. CDR3 length equals 19 residues. Germline loops: CDR1 SEHNR, CDR2 FQNEAQ (reference sequence). CDR3 DNA sequence: TGTGCCAGCAGCTTAGAGAGGGGAACTACTAGCGGGAGAGGCAATGAGCAGTTCTTC. It yields the protein CASSLERGTTSGRGNEQFF.

The sample holds one count of this clone. V usage is TRBV28 and J usage is TRBJ2-7, with unresolved D. Germline lookup yields CDR1 MDHEN and CDR2 SYDVKM. V shed 4 bases and J shed 0 bases, with 10 bases lying between them. This CDR3 comprises 14 residues. CDR3 amino acids: CASSWSESSYEQYF. For the CDR3, the DNA is TGTGCCAGCAGTTGGTCAGAGAGCTCCTACGAGCAGTACTTC.

V and J are TRBV18 and TRBJ1-2; D may be TRBD1 (6 bases). V was shortened by 2 bases and J by 3 bases, with 10 bases between the two germline ends. The CDR3 spans 14 residues. Germline V CDR1 and CDR2: KGHSH, LQKENI. The CDR3 region has the DNA TGTGCCAGCTCACCAGACACAGGGTACTATGGCTACACCTTC. Its protein is CASSPDTGYYGYTF.

The count of this clone is one. This chain joins TRBV6-5 and TRBJ2-5; D call uncertain. The CDR3 has 14 residues. The germline V gene encodes CDR1 MNHEY and CDR2 SVGAGI. The V end was cut by 0 bases, the J end by 1 base, with 6 bases between. The CDR3 bases are TGTGCCAGCAGTTACTCGAACGGCCAAGAGACCCAGTACTTC. This gives the protein CASSYSNGQETQYF.

The chain joins TRBV4-1 to TRBJ2-1; no firm D call. Trimming removed 2 bases from V and 8 bases from J, with 10 bases in between. From germline, CDR1 is MGHRA and CDR2 YSYEKL. This CDR3 contains 13 residues. The CDR3 protein is CASSQSGLDEQFF. CDR3 nucleotide sequence: TGCGCCAGCAGCCAATCCGGTCTGGATGAGCAGTTCTTC.

This clone was detected a few times. CDR3 DNA: TGTGCCAGCAGCTTGGATGGGACAGGGGCCTACGAGCAGTACTTC. It specifies CASSLDGTGAYEQYF. The chain is built from TRBV5-6 and TRBJ2-7, with 10 bases that match TRBD1. The germline V gene has CDR1 SGHDT and CDR2 YYEEEE. This CDR3 is built from 15 residues. V trimming: 0 bases; J trimming: 2 bases; junction bases outside the gene matches: 2.

This clone came up a few times. The V call is TRBV7-3, the J call TRBJ1-1; no definite D call. The germline V gene encodes CDR1 SGHTA and CDR2 FQGTGA. The V gene lost 0 bases and the J gene lost 4 bases, with 12 bases spanning the gap. This CDR3 region has 15 residues. In DNA form, the CDR3 reads TGTGCCAGCAGCTTAACGTCGGGCCGTGGCACTGAAGCTTTCTTT. It yields the protein CASSLTSGRGTEAFF.

The chain combines TRBV2 with TRBJ1-5, with D possibly matching TRBD1 (5 bases). V gave up 8 bases and J gave up 3 bases, with 14 bases separating them. Germline assignment: CDR1 SNHLY and CDR2 FYNNEI. The CDR3 is made up of 14 amino acids. CDR3 bases: TGTGCCAGCTGGGGCGGGACGGACAATCAGCCCCAGCATTTT. Translation: CASWGGTDNQPQHF.

The V gene is TRBV5-1, the J gene TRBJ2-1; 11 bases are a match to TRBD2. CDR1 is SGHRS, CDR2 YFSETQ, per germline. V shed 1 base, J shed 7 bases, and the junction held 7 bases outside the gene matches. This CDR3 contains 16 residues. CDR3 in amino acids: CASSLLPSGGWNEQFF. CDR3 sequence (DNA): TGCGCCAGCAGCTTGCTACCTAGCGGGGGGTGGAATGAGCAGTTCTTC. Supplemented by reference TRBV5-1 and TRBJ2-1, the full variable domain reads KAGVTQTPRYLIKTRGQQVTLSCSPISGHRSVSWYQQTPGQGLQFLFEYFSETQRNKGNFPGRFSGRQFSNSRSEMNVSTLELGDSALYLCASSLLPSGGWNEQFFGPGTRLTVL.

J is TRBJ1-1 and V is TRBV19, with TRBD1 as a possible D gene (6 bases). V lost 5 bases and J 2 bases, leaving 18 bases between the germline ends. The CDR3 is 16 residues long. The germline CDR1 and CDR2 sequences are LNHDA and SQIVND (reference sequence). The CDR3 bases are TGTGCCAGTAGTTCGATCTCACAGGGTGTCAACACTGAAGCTTTCTTT. Encoded protein: CASSSISQGVNTEAFF.

The chain is built from TRBV11-2 and TRBJ2-1, with 9 positions matching TRBD2. Trimming removed 4 bases from V and 7 bases from J; junction bases left unmatched: 14. Germline V lookup: CDR1 SGHAT, CDR2 FQNNGV. CDR3 length: 17 amino acids. CDR3 region: CASSSGREGRRRNEQFF. The CDR3 nucleotides are TGTGCCAGCAGCTCCGGGCGGGAGGGCCGTCGGAGGAATGAGCAGTTCTTC.